This record covers a single T cell receptor (beta chain). What it binds is not known. Only in-frame clones appear in the TCRdb table, and some are missing; sequencing was by immunoSEQ multiplex PCR. The sample lists about 35,000 clones, 80% seen once, with roughly 16% in the top ten. These data come from a study of a mutant IDH1 vaccine in newly diagnosed glioma. Whole-study context: Radiotherapy, temozolomide, or both had been given previously, and both were given to most.

Germline CDR1 reads WSHSY; CDR2 reads SAAADI. The CDR3 sequence is 11 residues long. V was clipped by 5 bases and J by 14 bases; unmatched bases: 6. The time point denotes: week 11, during vaccination. A 20-mer mutant IDH1 peptide at 300 ug was injected subcutaneously with topical imiquimod. This rearrangement joins TRBV10-2 to TRBJ2-4, with TRBD2 identical over 7 bases. The sequencing here drew on peripheral blood mononuclear cells (PBMCs), taken from a glioma patient whose treatment included an IDH1 peptide vaccine. This TCR was sampled from a woman in her twenties or thirties with glioma. Some clones in this sample may be carry-over from other donors' samples. Here the CDR3 DNA reads TGCGCCAGCAGTCCAGGACGGGAGGAGTACTTC. This sequence encodes CASSPGREEYF.